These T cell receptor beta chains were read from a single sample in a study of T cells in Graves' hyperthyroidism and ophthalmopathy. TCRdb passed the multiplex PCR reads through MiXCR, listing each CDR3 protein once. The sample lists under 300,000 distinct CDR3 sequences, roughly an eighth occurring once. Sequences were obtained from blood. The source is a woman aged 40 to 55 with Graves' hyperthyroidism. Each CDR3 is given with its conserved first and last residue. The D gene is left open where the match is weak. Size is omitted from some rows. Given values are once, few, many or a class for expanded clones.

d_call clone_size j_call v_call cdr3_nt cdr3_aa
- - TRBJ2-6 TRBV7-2 TGTGCCAGCAGCCCGATGGGGGTACTTTTTTCTGGGGCCAACGTCCTGACTTTC CASSPMGVLFSGANVLTF
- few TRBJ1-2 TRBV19 TGTGCCAGTAAGATTTTCGGCGAGGAAGCTAACTATGGCTACACCTTC CASKIFGEEANYGYTF
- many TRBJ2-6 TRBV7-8 TGTGCCAGCAGCTTAACGAGACTGAACTCTGGGGCCAACGTCCTGACTTTC CASSLTRLNSGANVLTF
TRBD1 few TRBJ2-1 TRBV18 TGTGCCAGCACGGTGACCGGGACAGGGAATGAGCAGTTCTTC CASTVTGTGNEQFF
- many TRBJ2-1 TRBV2 TGTGCCAGCAGTGTACTGAGCTCCTACAATGAGCAGTTCTTC CASSVLSSYNEQFF
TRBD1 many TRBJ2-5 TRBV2 TGTGCCAGCAGTGCCCAGGGGGCAAGAAACCAAGAGACCCAGTACTTC CASSAQGARNQETQYF
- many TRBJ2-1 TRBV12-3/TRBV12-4 TGTGCCAGCAGTTTAGGGTCCAGGAGCTCCTACAATGAGCAGTTCTTC CASSLGSRSSYNEQFF
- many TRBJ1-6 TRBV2 TGTGCCAGCAGTGAAAGGTTCTTGGGTTCACCCCTCCACTTT CASSERFLGSPLHF
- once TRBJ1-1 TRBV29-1 TGCAGCGTTGGGCAAACAGGGAACACTGAAGCTTTCTTT CSVGQTGNTEAFF
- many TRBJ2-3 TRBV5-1 TGCGCCAGCAGCTTGGGTATGCCTTTAGATACGCAGTATTTT CASSLGMPLDTQYF
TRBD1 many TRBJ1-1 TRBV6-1 TGTGCCAGCAGTTGGGGGAGAAGACAGGGGAGGGAAGCTTTCTTT CASSWGRRQGREAFF
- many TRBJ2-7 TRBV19 TGTGCCAGTAGTCCCAACAGGGTGGCCTACGAGCAGTACTTC CASSPNRVAYEQYF
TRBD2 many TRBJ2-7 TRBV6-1 TGTGCCAGCAGTTCCGGGACTAGCGACACCTACGAGCAGTACTTC CASSSGTSDTYEQYF
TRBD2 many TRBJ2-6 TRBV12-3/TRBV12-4 TGTGCCAGCACTAGGACTAGCGGTCCGGGGGGCGTCCTGACTTTC CASTRTSGPGGVLTF
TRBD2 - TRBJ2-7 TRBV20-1 TGCAGTGCTAGTGGGACTAGCAACTCCTACGGGCAGTACTTC CSASGTSNSYGQYF
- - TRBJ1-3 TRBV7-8 TGTGCCAGCAGCTTAGCAGCTTACTCTGGAAACACCATATATTTT CASSLAAYSGNTIYF
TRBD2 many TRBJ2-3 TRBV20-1 TGCAGTGCTAGAGGAGGACTAGCGGGAGGGGCAGATACGCAGTATTTT CSARGGLAGGADTQYF
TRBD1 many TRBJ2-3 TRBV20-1 TGCAGTGCTAGAGAGCTACAGGGGGTTTACACAGATACGCAGTATTTT CSARELQGVYTDTQYF
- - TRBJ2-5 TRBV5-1 TGCGCCAGCAGTGATACAATGGGAACAGGGAATCTCTACTTC CASSDTMGTGNLYF
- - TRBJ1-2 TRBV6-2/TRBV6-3 TGTGCCAGCATCGGGGGGTACTATGGCTACACCTTC CASIGGYYGYTF
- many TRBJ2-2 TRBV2 TGTGCCAGCAGTGGTGACTTCGACACCGGGGAGCTGTTTTTT CASSGDFDTGELFF
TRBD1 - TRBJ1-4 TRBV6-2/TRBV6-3 TGTGCCAGCAGCTGGGGGACAGAGAAGGAAAAACTGTTTTTT CASSWGTEKEKLFF
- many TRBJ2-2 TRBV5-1 TGCGCCAGCAGATTCGCGCAGGGAAGTACCGGGGAGCTGTTTTTT CASRFAQGSTGELFF
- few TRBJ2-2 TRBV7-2 TGTGCCAGCAGCTTAGTGCGGCAGGGGTCCGCGGAGCTGTTTTTT CASSLVRQGSAELFF
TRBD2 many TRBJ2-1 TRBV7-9 TGTGCCAGCAGCACCCTAGGGGCGGGAGGTTCCTACAATGAGCAGTTCTTC CASSTLGAGGSYNEQFF
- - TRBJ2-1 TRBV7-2 TGTGCCAGCAGCTTAGATGCTAGCAGCGAGCAGTTCTTC CASSLDASSEQFF
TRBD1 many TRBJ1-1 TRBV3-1 TGTGCCAGCAAGGGGGCCCAACCCACTACTGAAGCTTTCTTT CASKGAQPTTEAFF
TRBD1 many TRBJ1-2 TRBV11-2 TGTGCCAGCAGCTTAGTCCGGGACAGGGGTAGGGGCTACACCTTC CASSLVRDRGRGYTF
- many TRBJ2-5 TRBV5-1 TGCGCCAGCAGCTTGGCGGTAGCTTCCGAGACCCAGTACTTC CASSLAVASETQYF
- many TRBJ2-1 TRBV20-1 TGCAGTGCTAGAGATCGAGAGCGGTTCAGCTCCTACAATGAGCAGTTCTTC CSARDRERFSSYNEQFF
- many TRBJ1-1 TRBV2 TGTGCCAGCAGTAGGGACAATTTTTACACTGAAGCTTTCTTT CASSRDNFYTEAFF
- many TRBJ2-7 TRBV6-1 TGTGCCAGCAGTTGGCAACATTTTCAGTACTTC CASSWQHFQYF
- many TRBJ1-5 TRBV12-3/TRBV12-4 TGTGCCAGCACCCCGGACACTCTCCAGCCCCAGCATTTT CASTPDTLQPQHF
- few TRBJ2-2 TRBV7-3 TGTGCCAGCAGCCAAACTCTGGGGACCGGGGAGCTGTTTTTT CASSQTLGTGELFF
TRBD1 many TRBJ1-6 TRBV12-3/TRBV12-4 TGTGCCAGCTCAAAGAGGGGACAGGGGCTTTTCCCACCCCTCCACTTT CASSKRGQGLFPPLHF
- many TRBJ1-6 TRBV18 TGTGCCAGCTCACCCGATGATTCACCCCTCCACTTT CASSPDDSPLHF
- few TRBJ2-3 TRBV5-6 TGTGCCAGCTCTAAGGGGGCTCTGGCGGGACCTTTCACAGATACGCAGTATTTT CASSKGALAGPFTDTQYF
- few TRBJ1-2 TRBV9 TGTGCCAGCACGTGGTCCTCTAACTATGGCTACACCTTC CASTWSSNYGYTF
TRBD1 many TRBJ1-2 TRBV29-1 TGCAGCGTTGAAGGCCTGGGCCGACAGGGGCGTCATAACTATGGCTACACCTTC CSVEGLGRQGRHNYGYTF
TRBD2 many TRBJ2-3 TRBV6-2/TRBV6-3 TGTGCCAGCAGCCTTTTCGTGGCCCCTTTTCTAGCGGGCCTTGATGGGGATACGCAGTATTTT CASSLFVAPFLAGLDGDTQYF
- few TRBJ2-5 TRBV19 TGTGCCAGTAGTAGGGCGGAACAAGAGACCCAGTACTTC CASSRAEQETQYF
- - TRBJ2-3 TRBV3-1 TGTGCCAGCACCCAGGAGAACACAGATACGCAGTATTTT CASTQENTDTQYF
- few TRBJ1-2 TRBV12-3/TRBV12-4 TGTGCCAGCAGTCTAGGAGGTCCATGGGGTGGCTACACCTTC CASSLGGPWGGYTF
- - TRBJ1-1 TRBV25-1 TGTGCCAGCAGTGAATATACGGGCACTGAAGCTCTCTTT CASSEYTGTEALF
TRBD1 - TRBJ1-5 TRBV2 TGTGCCAGCAGTACCGGGACAGGGGGAATTTTGAGCAATCAGCCCCAGCATTTT CASSTGTGGILSNQPQHF
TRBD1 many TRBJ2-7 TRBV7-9 TGTGCCAGCAGCTCCCGGGACAGGCGTACCTACGAGCAGTACTTC CASSSRDRRTYEQYF
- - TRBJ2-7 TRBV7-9 TGTGCCAGCAGCCCACGGACTCCCAATCCCTACGAGCAGTACTTC CASSPRTPNPYEQYF